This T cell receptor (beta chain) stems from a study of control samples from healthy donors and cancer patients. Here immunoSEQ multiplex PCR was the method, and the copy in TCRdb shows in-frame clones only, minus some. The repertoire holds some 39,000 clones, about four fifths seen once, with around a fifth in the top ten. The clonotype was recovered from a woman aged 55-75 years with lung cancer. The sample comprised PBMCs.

The chain's CDR3 is CASSQGSGPDEQYF. Here the CDR3 DNA reads TGTGCCAGCAGCCAAGGGTCTGGGCCCGACGAGCAGTACTTC. The chain has TRBV3-1 (or the pseudogene TRBV3-2) and TRBJ2-7; D is unresolved. This CDR3 contains 14 residues. The V end was cut by 1 base, the J end by 5 bases, with 12 bases between. Germline V lookup: CDR1 LGHDT, CDR2 YNNKEL (reference sequence).